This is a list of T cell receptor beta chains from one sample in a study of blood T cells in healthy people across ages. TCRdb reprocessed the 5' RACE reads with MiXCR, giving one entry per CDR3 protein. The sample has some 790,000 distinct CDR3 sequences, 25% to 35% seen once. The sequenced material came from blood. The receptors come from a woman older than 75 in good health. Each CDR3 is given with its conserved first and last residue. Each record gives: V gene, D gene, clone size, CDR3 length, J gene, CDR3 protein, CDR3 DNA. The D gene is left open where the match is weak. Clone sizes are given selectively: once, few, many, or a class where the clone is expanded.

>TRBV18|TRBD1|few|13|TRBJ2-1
CATLSTGSNEQFF
TGTGCCACCCTGTCGACAGGGTCTAATGAGCAGTTCTTC
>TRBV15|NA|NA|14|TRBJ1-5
CATSRDLAGQPQHF
TGTGCCACCAGCAGAGATCTCGCCGGACAGCCCCAGCATTTT
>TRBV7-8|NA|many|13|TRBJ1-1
CASRTRGSTEAFF
TGTGCCAGCAGGACCCGGGGGAGCACTGAAGCTTTCTTT
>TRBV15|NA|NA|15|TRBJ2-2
CATRKVVSGTGELFF
TGTGCCACCAGGAAGGTTGTGTCGGGCACCGGGGAGCTGTTTTTT
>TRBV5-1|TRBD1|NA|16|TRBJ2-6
CASSLGQGPGANVLTF
TGCGCCAGCAGCCTAGGACAGGGCCCTGGGGCCAACGTCCTGACTTTC
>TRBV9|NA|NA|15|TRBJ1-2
CASSVGAATNYGYTF
TGTGCCAGCAGCGTAGGTGCAGCGACTAACTATGGCTACACCTTC
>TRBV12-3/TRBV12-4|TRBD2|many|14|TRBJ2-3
CASSLSGGGDTQYF
TGCGCCAGCAGCCTAAGCGGGGGGGGAGATACGCAGTATTTT
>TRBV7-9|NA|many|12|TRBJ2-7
CASSSGTPEQYF
TGTGCCAGCAGCTCAGGGACACCCGAGCAGTACTTC
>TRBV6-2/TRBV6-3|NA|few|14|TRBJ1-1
CASTNWGMNTEAFF
TGTGCCAGCACGAATTGGGGTATGAACACTGAAGCTTTCTTT
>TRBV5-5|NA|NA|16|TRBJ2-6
CASSLEEVSGANVLTF
TGTGCCAGCAGCTTGGAGGAGGTCTCTGGGGCCAACGTCCTGACTTTC
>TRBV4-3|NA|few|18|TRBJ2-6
CASSQVESALPGANVLTF
TGCGCCAGCAGCCAAGTGGAGTCGGCGTTGCCTGGGGCCAACGTCCTGACTTTC
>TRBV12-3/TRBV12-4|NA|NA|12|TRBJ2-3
CASSPLPDAQYF
TGTGCCAGCAGTCCGCTCCCAGATGCGCAGTATTTT
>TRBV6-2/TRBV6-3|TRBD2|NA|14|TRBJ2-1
CASRLAGGHNEQFF
TGTGCCAGCAGGTTAGCGGGGGGACACAATGAGCAGTTCTTC
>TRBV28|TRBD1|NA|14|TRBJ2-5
CASSKGTGRETQYF
TGTGCCAGCAGCAAAGGGACAGGGCGCGAGACCCAGTACTTC
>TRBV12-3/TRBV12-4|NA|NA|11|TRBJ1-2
CASKGWGGYTF
TGTGCCAGCAAAGGCTGGGGGGGCTACACCTTC
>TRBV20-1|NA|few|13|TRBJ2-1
CSVWANWWNEQFF
TGCAGTGTATGGGCTAACTGGTGGAATGAGCAGTTCTTC
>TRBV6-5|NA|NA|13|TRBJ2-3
CASMAGSTDTQYF
TGTGCCAGCATGGCGGGGAGCACAGATACGCAGTATTTT
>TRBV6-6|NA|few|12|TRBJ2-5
CASNKLNNEQYF
TGTGCCAGCAATAAACTAAACAATGAGCAGTACTTC
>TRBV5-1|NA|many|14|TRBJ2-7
CASSLDDRSYEQYF
TGCGCCAGCAGCTTGGACGACCGGAGCTACGAGCAGTACTTC
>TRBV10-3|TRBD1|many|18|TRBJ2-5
CAISFGTGTGSGQETQYF
TGTGCCATCAGTTTCGGGACAGGGACAGGGAGTGGACAAGAGACCCAGTACTTC
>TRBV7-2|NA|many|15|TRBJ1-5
CASSPFGQVNQPQHF
TGTGCCAGCAGCCCGTTTGGTCAAGTCAATCAGCCCCAGCATTTT
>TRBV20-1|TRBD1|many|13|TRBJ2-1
CSVTGGWDNEQFF
TGCAGTGTTACAGGGGGCTGGGACAATGAGCAGTTCTTC
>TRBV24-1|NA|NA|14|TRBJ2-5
CATSGRTAQETQYF
TGTGCCACCAGTGGGAGGACAGCCCAAGAGACCCAGTACTTC
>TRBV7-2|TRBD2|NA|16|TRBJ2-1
CASSTQAGGLYNEQFF
TGTGCCAGCAGCACACAAGCGGGGGGGCTCTACAATGAGCAGTTCTTC
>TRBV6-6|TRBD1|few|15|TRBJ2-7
CASFGPGTGLYEQYF
TGTGCCAGCTTCGGTCCCGGGACAGGGTTGTACGAGCAGTACTTC
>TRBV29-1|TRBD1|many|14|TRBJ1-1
CSVRKGTGNTEAFF
TGCAGCGTTCGGAAAGGGACAGGGAACACTGAAGCTTTCTTT
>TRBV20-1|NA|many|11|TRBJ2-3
CSAIGQTTQYF
TGCAGTGCCATCGGACAGACTACGCAGTATTTT
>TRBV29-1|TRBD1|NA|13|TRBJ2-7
CSAADRLSYEQYF
TGCAGCGCCGCGGACAGGCTATCCTACGAGCAGTACTTC
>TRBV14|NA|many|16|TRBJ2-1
CASSQGQGGGLYEQFF
TGTGCCAGCAGCCAAGGCCAGGGCGGGGGCCTTTATGAGCAGTTCTTC
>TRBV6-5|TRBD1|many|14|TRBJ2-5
CASSPWTGQETQYF
TGTGCCAGCAGTCCTTGGACAGGGCAAGAGACCCAGTACTTC
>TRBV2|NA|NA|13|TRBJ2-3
CASQDFFTDTQYF
TGTGCCAGCCAAGACTTCTTCACAGATACGCAGTATTTT
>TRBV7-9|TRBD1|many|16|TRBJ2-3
CASSSPGTGSTDTQYF
TGTGCCAGCAGCTCCCCCGGGACAGGTAGCACAGATACGCAGTATTTT
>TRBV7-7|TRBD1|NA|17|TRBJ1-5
CASTFGTGGSSNQPQHF
TGTGCCAGCACCTTCGGGACAGGGGGATCGTCAAATCAGCCCCAGCATTTT
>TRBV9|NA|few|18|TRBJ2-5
CASSFSGGQGPIQETQYF
TGTGCCAGCAGCTTTTCCGGGGGGCAAGGGCCGATACAAGAGACCCAGTACTTC
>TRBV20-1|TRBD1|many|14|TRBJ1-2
CSAREAGGGNGYTF
TGCAGTGCTAGAGAAGCAGGGGGTGGTAATGGCTACACCTTC
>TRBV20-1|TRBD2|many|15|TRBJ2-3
CSARDQRDLPDTQYF
TGCAGTGCTAGAGACCAGCGGGATCTCCCAGATACGCAGTATTTT
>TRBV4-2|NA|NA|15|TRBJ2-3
CASSPEVASPDTQYF
TGTGCCAGCAGCCCCGAGGTTGCTTCCCCAGATACGCAGTATTTT
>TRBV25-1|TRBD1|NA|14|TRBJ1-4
CASTETGVNEKLFF
TGTGCCAGCACTGAGACAGGGGTTAATGAAAAACTGTTTTTT
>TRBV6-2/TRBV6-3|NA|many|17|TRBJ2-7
CASSYARTGRIPYEQYF
TGTGCCAGCAGTTACGCCCGGACTGGACGGATTCCCTACGAGCAGTACTTC
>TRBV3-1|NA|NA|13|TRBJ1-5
CASSQDKGRTQHF
TGTGCCAGCAGCCAAGATAAAGGCCGTACCCAGCATTTT
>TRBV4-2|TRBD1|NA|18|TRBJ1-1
CASSRSPGQRTFYTEAFF
TGTGCCAGCAGCCGATCTCCGGGACAGCGGACTTTTTACACTGAAGCTTTCTTT
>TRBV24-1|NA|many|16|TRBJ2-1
CATSAVSGSTYNEQFF
TGTGCCACCAGTGCCGTATCCGGCAGCACCTACAATGAGCAGTTCTTC
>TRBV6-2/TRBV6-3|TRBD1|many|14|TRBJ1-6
CASSSTGANSPLHF
TGTGCCAGCAGTTCAACAGGGGCTAATTCACCCCTCCACTTT
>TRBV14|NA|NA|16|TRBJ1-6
CAGSPRGQRANSPLHF
TGTGCCGGCAGCCCACGAGGCCAGCGAGCGAATTCACCCCTCCACTTT
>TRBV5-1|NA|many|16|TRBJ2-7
CASKGRGSIGDYEQYF
TGCGCCAGCAAAGGCAGGGGTTCTATTGGGGACTACGAGCAGTACTTC
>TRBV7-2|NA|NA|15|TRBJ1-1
CASSTMGTVNTEAFF
TGTGCCAGCAGCACGATGGGCACCGTGAACACTGAAGCTTTCTTT
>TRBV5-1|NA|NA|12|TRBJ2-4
CAGSPGGNEQYF
TGCGCCGGCAGTCCCGGGGGCAATGAGCAGTACTTC
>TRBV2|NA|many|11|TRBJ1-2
CASRVVGRDTF
TGTGCCAGCAGAGTGGTGGGAAGGGACACCTTC
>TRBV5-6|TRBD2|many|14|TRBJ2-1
CASSSAGGRIIWFF
TGTGCCAGCAGCTCAGCGGGGGGACGGATCATTTGGTTCTTC
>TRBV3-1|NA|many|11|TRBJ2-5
CASSQWGTQYF
TGTGCCAGCAGCCAGTGGGGGACCCAGTACTTC
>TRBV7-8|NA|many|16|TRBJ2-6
CASSTGQPSGANVLTF
TGTGCCAGCAGCACTGGACAGCCCTCTGGGGCCAACGTCCTGACTTTC
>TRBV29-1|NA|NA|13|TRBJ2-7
CSVGEYNSYEQYF
TGCAGCGTTGGCGAGTATAACTCCTACGAGCAGTACTTC
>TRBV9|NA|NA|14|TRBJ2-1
CASSGILGCNEQFF
TGTGCCAGCAGCGGGATTTTAGGGTGCAATGAGCAGTTCTTC
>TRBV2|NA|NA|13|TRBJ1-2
CASSVEGGYGYTF
TGTGCCAGCAGTGTGGAGGGAGGCTATGGCTACACCTTC
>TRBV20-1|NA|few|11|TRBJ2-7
CSAAGGYEQYF
TGCAGTGCAGCCGGAGGGTACGAGCAGTACTTC
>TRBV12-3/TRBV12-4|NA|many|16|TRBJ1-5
CASSQRSGAGNQPQHF
TGTGCCAGCAGTCAGCGGTCGGGGGCCGGCAATCAGCCCCAGCATTTT
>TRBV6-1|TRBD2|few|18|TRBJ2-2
CASSAASGGARNTGERFF
TGTGCCAGCAGTGCCGCTAGCGGGGGGGCCCGTAACACCGGGGAGCGGTTTTTT